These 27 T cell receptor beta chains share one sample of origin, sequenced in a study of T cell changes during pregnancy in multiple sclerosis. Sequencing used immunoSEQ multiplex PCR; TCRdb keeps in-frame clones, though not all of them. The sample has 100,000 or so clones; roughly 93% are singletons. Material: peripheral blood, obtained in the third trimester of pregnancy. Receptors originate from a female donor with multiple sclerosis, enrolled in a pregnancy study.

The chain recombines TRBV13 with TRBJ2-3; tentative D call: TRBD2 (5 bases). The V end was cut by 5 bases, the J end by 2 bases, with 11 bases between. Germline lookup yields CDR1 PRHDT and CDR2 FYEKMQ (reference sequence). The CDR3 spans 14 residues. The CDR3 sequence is CASSPRTFTDTQYF. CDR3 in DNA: TGTGCCAGCAGCCCTAGGACTTTCACAGATACGCAGTATTTT.

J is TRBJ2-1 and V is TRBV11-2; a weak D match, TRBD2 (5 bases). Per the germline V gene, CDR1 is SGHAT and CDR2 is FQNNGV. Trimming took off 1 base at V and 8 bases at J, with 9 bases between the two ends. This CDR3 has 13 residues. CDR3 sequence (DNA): TGTGCCAGCAGCTTAGTTGGGAGATATGAGCAGTTCTTC. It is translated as CASSLVGRYEQFF.

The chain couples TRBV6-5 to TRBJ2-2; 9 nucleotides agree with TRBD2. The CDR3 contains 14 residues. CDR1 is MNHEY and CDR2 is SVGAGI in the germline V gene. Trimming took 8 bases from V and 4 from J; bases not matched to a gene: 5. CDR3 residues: CASAASGITGELFF. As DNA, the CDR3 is TGTGCCAGCGCGGCTAGCGGGATCACCGGGGAGCTGTTTTTT.

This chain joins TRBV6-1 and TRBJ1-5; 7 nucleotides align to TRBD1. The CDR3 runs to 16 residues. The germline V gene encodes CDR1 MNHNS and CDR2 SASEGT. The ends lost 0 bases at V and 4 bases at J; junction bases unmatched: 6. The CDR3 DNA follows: TGTGCCAGCAGTGAAGCGGGACAGCTCGGTAATCAGCCCCAGCATTTT. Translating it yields CASSEAGQLGNQPQHF.

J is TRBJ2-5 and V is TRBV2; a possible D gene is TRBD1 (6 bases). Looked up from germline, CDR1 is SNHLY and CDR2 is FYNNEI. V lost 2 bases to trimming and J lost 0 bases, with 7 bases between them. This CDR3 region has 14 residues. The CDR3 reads CASSETGNQETQYF. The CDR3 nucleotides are TGTGCCAGCAGTGAAACAGGGAACCAAGAGACCCAGTACTTC.

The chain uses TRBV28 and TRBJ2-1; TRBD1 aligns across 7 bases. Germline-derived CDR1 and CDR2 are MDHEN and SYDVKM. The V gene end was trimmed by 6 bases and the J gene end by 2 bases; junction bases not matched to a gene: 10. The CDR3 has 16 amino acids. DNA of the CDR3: TGTGCCAGCAGCTCCACGGGACAGACAACCTACAATGAGCAGTTCTTC. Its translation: CASSSTGQTTYNEQFF.

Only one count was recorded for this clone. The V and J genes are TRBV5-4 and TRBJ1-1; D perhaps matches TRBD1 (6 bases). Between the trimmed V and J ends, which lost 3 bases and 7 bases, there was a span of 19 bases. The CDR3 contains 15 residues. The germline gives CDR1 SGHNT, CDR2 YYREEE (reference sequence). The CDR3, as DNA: TGTGCCAGCAGCTACTACAGGGAGGGAGACAATGAAGCTTTCTTT. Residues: CASSYYREGDNEAFF.

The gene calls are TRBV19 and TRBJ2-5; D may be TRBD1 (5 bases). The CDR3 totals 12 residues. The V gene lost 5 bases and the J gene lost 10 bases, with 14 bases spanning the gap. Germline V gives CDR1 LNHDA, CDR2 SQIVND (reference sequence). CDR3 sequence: CASSASSGIQYF. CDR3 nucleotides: TGTGCCAGTAGTGCCTCTTCAGGGATCCAGTACTTC.

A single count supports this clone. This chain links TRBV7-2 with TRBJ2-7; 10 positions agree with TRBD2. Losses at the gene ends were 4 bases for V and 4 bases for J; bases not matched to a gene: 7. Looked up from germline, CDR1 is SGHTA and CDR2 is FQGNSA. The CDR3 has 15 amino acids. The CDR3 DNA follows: TGTGCCAGCAGCTGGGGACTAGCGCTTAGGTACGAGCAGTACTTC. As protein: CASSWGLALRYEQYF.

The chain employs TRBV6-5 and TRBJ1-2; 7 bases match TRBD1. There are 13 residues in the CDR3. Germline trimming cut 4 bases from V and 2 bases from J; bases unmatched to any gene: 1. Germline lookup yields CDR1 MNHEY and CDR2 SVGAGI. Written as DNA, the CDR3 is TGTGCCAGCAGTTCGACAGGGAACTATGGCTACACCTTC. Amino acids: CASSSTGNYGYTF.

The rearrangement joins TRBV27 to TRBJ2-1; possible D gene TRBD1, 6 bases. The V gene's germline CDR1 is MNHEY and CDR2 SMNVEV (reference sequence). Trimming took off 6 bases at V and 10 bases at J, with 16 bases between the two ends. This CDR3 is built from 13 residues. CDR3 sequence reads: CASSQNTGYEQFF. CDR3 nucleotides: TGTGCCAGCAGCCAAAATACAGGGTACGAGCAGTTCTTC.

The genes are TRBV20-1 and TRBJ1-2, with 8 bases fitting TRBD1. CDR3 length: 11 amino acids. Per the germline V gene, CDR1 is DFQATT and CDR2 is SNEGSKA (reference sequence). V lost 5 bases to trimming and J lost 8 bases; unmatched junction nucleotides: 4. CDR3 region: CSARQGSGYTF. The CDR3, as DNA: TGCAGTGCTCGACAGGGGAGCGGCTACACCTTC.

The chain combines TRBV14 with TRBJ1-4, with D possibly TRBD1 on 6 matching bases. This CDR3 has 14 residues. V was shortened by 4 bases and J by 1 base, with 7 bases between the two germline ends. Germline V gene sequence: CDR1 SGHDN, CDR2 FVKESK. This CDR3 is CASSRTETNEKLFF. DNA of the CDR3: TGTGCCAGCAGCCGGACAGAAACTAATGAAAAACTGTTTTTT.

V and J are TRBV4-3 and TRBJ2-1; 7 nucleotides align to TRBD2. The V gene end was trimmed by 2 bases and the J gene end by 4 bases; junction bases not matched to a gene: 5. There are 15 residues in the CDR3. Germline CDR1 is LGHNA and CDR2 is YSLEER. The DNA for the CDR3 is TGCGCCAGCAGCCAACACTGGACTAGTTACAATGAGCAGTTCTTC. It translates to CASSQHWTSYNEQFF.

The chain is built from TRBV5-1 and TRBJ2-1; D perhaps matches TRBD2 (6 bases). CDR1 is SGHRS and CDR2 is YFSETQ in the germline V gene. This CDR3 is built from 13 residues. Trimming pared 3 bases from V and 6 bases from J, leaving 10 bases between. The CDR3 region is CASSWRVANEQFF. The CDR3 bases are TGCGCCAGCAGCTGGAGGGTGGCCAATGAGCAGTTCTTC.

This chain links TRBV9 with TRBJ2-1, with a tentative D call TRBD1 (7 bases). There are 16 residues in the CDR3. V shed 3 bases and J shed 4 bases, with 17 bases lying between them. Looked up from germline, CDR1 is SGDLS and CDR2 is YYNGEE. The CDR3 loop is CASSGAGGTEYNEQFF. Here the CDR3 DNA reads TGTGCCAGCAGCGGGGCGGGCGGGACAGAGTACAATGAGCAGTTCTTC.

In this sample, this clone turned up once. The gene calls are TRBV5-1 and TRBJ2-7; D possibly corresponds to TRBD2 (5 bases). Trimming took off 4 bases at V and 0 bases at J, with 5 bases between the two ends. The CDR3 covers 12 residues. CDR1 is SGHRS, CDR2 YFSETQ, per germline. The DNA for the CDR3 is TGCGCCAGCAGCGGGAGCTCCTACGAGCAGTACTTC. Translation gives CASSGSSYEQYF.

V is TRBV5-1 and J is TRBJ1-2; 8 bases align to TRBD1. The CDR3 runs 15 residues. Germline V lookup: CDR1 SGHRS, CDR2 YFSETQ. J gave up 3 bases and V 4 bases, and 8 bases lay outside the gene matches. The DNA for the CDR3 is TGCGCCAGCAGCCCGGGACAGGTCGGCGACTATGGCTACACCTTC. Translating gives CASSPGQVGDYGYTF.

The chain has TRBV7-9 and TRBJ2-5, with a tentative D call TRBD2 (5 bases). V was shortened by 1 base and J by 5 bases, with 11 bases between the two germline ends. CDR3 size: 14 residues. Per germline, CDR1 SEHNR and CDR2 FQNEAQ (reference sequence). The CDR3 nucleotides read TGTGCCAGCAGCTTAGTAAGCCCGGGGGAGACCCAGTACTTC. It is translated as CASSLVSPGETQYF. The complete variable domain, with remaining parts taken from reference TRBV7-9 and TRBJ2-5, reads DTGVSQNPRHKITKRGQNVTFRCDPISEHNRLYWYRQTLGQGPEFLTYFQNEAQLEKSRLLSDRFSAERPKGSFSTLEIQRTEQGDSAMYLCASSLVSPGETQYFGPGTRLLVL.

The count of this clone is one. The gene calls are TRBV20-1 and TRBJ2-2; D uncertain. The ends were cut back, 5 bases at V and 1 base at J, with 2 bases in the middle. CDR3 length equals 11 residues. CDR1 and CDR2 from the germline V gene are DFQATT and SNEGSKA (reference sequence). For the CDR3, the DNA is TGCAGTGCTCTGAACACCGGGGAGCTGTTTTTT. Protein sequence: CSALNTGELFF.

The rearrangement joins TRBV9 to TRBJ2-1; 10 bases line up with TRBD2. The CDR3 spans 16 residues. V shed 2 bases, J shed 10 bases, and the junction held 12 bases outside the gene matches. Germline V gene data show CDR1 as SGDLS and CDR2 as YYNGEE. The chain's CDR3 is CASSVLGLAGVEEQFF. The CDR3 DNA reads TGTGCCAGCAGCGTGCTGGGCCTAGCGGGAGTTGAAGAGCAGTTCTTC.

CDR3 amino acids: CASSLFAGDRTGELFF. The CDR3 DNA reads TGTGCCAGCAGCTTGTTCGCGGGAGATCGAACCGGGGAGCTGTTTTTT. The chain uses TRBV11-2 and TRBJ2-2; TRBD2 matches 7 bases. V was pared by 3 bases and J by 5 bases, with 9 bases of the junction left unmatched. This CDR3 is 16 amino acids long. Germline CDR1 and CDR2: SGHAT and FQNNGV.

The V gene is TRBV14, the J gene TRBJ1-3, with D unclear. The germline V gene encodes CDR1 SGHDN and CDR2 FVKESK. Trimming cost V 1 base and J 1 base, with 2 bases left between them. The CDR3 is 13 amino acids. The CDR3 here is CASSQASGNTIYF. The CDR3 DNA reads TGTGCCAGCAGCCAAGCTTCTGGAAACACCATATATTTT.

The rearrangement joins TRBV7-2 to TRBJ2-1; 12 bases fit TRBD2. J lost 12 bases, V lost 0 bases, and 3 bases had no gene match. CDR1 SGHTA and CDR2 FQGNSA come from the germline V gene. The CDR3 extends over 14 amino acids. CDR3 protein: CASSLAVLAGGQFF. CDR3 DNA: TGTGCCAGCAGCTTAGCGGTACTAGCGGGAGGGCAGTTCTTC.

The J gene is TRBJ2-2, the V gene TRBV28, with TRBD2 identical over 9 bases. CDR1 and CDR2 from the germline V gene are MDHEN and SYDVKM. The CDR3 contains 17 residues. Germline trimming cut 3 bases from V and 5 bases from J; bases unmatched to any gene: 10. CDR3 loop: CASSFPTGLAGTGELFF. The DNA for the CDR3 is TGTGCCAGCAGTTTCCCGACCGGGCTAGCGGGGACCGGGGAGCTGTTTTTT.

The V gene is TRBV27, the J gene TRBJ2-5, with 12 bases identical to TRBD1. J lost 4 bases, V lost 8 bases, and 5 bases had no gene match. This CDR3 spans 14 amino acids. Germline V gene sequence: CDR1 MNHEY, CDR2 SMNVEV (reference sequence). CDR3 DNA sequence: TGTGCCAGCTCCCGGGACAGGGGGCGAGAGACCCAGTACTTC. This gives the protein CASSRDRGRETQYF.

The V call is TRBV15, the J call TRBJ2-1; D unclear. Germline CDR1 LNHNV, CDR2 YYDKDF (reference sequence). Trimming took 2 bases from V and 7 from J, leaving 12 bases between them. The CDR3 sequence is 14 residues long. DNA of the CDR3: TGTGCCACCAGCAGACCTTGGGCCCTTAATGAGCAGTTCTTC. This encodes CATSRPWALNEQFF.